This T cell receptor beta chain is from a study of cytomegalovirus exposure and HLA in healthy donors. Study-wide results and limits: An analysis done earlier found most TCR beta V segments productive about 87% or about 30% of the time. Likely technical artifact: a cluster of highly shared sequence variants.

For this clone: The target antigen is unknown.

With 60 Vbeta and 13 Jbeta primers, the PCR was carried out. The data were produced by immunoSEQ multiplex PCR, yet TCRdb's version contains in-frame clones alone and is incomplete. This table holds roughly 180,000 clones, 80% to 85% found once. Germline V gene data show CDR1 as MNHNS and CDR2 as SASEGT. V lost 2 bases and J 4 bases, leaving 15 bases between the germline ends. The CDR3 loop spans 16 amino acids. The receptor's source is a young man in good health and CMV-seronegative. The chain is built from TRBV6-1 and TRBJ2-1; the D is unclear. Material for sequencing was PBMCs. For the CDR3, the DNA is TGTGCCAGCAGTGAACTTACCCTGCGAGCATACAATGAGCAGTTCTTC. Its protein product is CASSELTLRAYNEQFF.